Shown below are 29 T cell receptor beta chains from a single sample sequenced in a study of blood T cell repertoires in COVID-19. Assay used: immunoSEQ multiplex PCR; TCRdb lists only in-frame clones, some missing. Among about 100,000 clones, 70% to 90% were seen once, and the ten largest hold 13%. The sample consisted of peripheral blood. The origin of the receptors is a man aged 45-65 years with active or convalescent COVID-19.

The V call is TRBV27, the J call TRBJ2-7; TRBD2 agrees at 7 bases. The CDR3 has 12 amino acids. J lost 5 bases, V lost 8 bases, and 6 bases had no gene match. Per germline, CDR1 MNHEY and CDR2 SMNVEV (reference sequence). CDR3 residues: CASRGSSDEQYF. In nucleotides, the CDR3 is TGTGCCAGCCGCGGGAGTTCGGACGAGCAGTACTTC.

The CDR3 DNA reads as TGTGCCAGCAGCAGGGGGTCCTATAATTCACCCCTCCACTTT. Translation gives CASSRGSYNSPLHF. The rearrangement links TRBV14 to TRBJ1-6; D perhaps matches TRBD1 (6 bases). The ends were cut back, 5 bases at V and 1 base at J, with 6 bases in the middle. From germline, CDR1 is SGHDN and CDR2 FVKESK. The CDR3 length is 14 residues.

The CDR3 spells CASSPPTGNIQYF. The DNA for the CDR3 is TGTGCCAGCTCACCTCCGACGGGAAACATTCAGTACTTC. V gene TRBV18 combines with J gene TRBJ2-4, with D uncertain. V was shortened by 3 bases and J by 6 bases, with 9 bases between the two germline ends. The germline V gene encodes CDR1 KGHSH and CDR2 LQKENI. The CDR3 is 13 amino acids.

This clone occurred a few times. This chain links TRBV5-6 with TRBJ2-2; possible D gene TRBD2, 6 bases. Germline assignment: CDR1 SGHDT and CDR2 YYEEEE. This CDR3 contains 15 residues. The germline V and J ends were trimmed by 4 bases and 5 bases, with 15 bases remaining between them. The CDR3 coding sequence is TGTGCCAGCAGCGTTACCGCGCTAGCGACCGGGGAGCTGTTTTTT. It yields the protein CASSVTALATGELFF. The full variable domain, with the rest looked up from reference TRBV5-6 and TRBJ2-2, is DAGVTQSPTHLIKTRGQQVTLRCSPKSGHDTVSWYQQALGQGPQFIFQYYEEEERQRGNFPDRFSGHQFPNYSSELNVNALLLGDSALYLCASSVTALATGELFFGEGSRLTVL.

The J gene is TRBJ1-2, the V gene TRBV6-5, with D possibly TRBD1 on 6 matching bases. V was cut by 6 bases and J by 8 bases, with 13 bases left in between. From germline, CDR1 is MNHEY and CDR2 SVGAGI. CDR3 length: 12 amino acids. Written as DNA, the CDR3 is TGTGCCAGCAGCCAAATACAGGGCGGCTACACCTTC. Protein: CASSQIQGGYTF.

V usage is TRBV5-6 and J usage is TRBJ2-7; 9 bases map to TRBD2. V lost 1 base, J lost 3 bases, and 5 bases stayed unmatched. Germline V gene sequence: CDR1 SGHDT, CDR2 YYEEEE. The CDR3 is made up of 15 amino acids. CDR3: CASSLIAGEGYEQYF. The CDR3 region has the DNA TGTGCCAGCAGCTTGATAGCGGGAGAAGGCTACGAGCAGTACTTC.

The chain employs TRBV7-3 and TRBJ2-1; maybe TRBD2 (6 bases). In germline, CDR1 is SGHTA, CDR2 FQGTGA. V was trimmed by 2 bases and J by 6 bases, leaving 17 bases between them. CDR3 length: 16 amino acids. The CDR3 DNA reads as TGTGCCAGCAGCTTATTTATTAGCGGATTACCCAATGAGCAGTTCTTC. Its protein is CASSLFISGLPNEQFF.

The rearrangement joins TRBV4-2 to TRBJ2-5, with 8 bases identical to TRBD1. The V and J ends lost 2 bases and 4 bases, in that order; junction bases with no gene match: 6. This CDR3 comprises 15 residues. Germline lookup yields CDR1 LGHNA and CDR2 YNFKEQ. Here the CDR3 reads CASSQRQGALETQYF. CDR3 DNA sequence: TGTGCCAGCAGCCAACGGCAGGGGGCGTTAGAGACCCAGTACTTC.

V and J are TRBV7-9 and TRBJ1-1; a possible D gene is TRBD1 (5 bases). Germline CDR1 reads SEHNR; CDR2 reads FQNEAQ (reference sequence). This CDR3 has 13 residues. Deletions cut 3 bases from V and 5 bases from J, with 10 bases between. The CDR3 sequence: CASSFGGGTEAFF. DNA for the CDR3: TGTGCCAGCAGCTTTGGGGGAGGAACTGAAGCTTTCTTT.

V gene TRBV25-1 combines with J gene TRBJ2-5, with 9 bases that match TRBD2. The germline CDR1 and CDR2 sequences are MGHDK and SYGVNS. CDR3 length equals 13 residues. Losses at the gene ends were 6 bases for V and 4 bases for J; bases not matched to a gene: 3. The CDR3 region is CASRKAGGETQYF. CDR3 sequence (DNA): TGTGCCAGCAGGAAAGCGGGAGGAGAGACCCAGTACTTC.

The chain is built from TRBV19 and TRBJ1-4; TRBD1 might be the D (6 bases). V was clipped by 8 bases and J by 2 bases, with 15 bases between them. Germline CDR1 and CDR2: LNHDA and SQIVND (reference sequence). This CDR3 comprises 15 residues. DNA for the CDR3: TGTGCCAGTGGGGCAGGAGACAGGACTAATGAAAAACTGTTTTTT. Its protein product is CASGAGDRTNEKLFF. Looking up the rest from reference TRBV19 and TRBJ1-4 gives the full variable domain: DGGITQSPKYLFRKEGQNVTLSCEQNLNHDAMYWYRQDPGQGLRLIYYSQIVNDFQKGDIAEGYSVSREKKESFPLTVTSAQKNPTAFYLCASGAGDRTNEKLFFGSGTQLSVL.

The chain combines TRBV10-3 with TRBJ2-1; TRBD1 is a possible D gene (6 bases). This CDR3 spans 16 amino acids. Germline CDR1 ENHRY, CDR2 SYGVKD. Trimming removed 0 bases from V and 7 bases from J, with 16 bases in between. The CDR3: CAISESKRARGNEQFF. The CDR3 region has the DNA TGTGCCATCAGTGAGTCGAAAAGGGCGAGGGGGAATGAGCAGTTCTTC.

This clone was counted a single time. The rearrangement uses TRBV5-1 and TRBJ2-1, with 10 positions matching TRBD2. J lost 7 bases, V lost 5 bases, and 12 bases had no gene match. CDR1 and CDR2 (germline): SGHRS, YFSETQ. The CDR3 has 16 amino acids. The CDR3: CASRLQAGGPWNEQFF. As DNA, the CDR3 is TGCGCCAGCAGATTGCAAGCGGGAGGGCCATGGAATGAGCAGTTCTTC.

The chain recombines TRBV19 with TRBJ2-3; possibly TRBD1 for D (6 bases). The CDR3 covers 14 residues. Germline V gene sequence: CDR1 LNHDA, CDR2 SQIVND (reference sequence). Trimming removed 3 bases from V and 3 bases from J, with 10 bases in between. The CDR3 sequence: CASSIWQGTDTQYF. In nucleotides, the CDR3 is TGTGCCAGTAGTATCTGGCAGGGGACAGATACGCAGTATTTT. The whole variable domain, remainder taken from reference TRBV19 and TRBJ2-3, is DGGITQSPKYLFRKEGQNVTLSCEQNLNHDAMYWYRQDPGQGLRLIYYSQIVNDFQKGDIAEGYSVSREKKESFPLTVTSAQKNPTAFYLCASSIWQGTDTQYFGPGTRLTVL.

The chain combines TRBV2 with TRBJ1-2, with unresolved D. Germline V gene lookup returns CDR1 SNHLY and CDR2 FYNNEI. Trimming removed 8 bases from V and 4 bases from J, with 14 bases in between. The CDR3 consists of 13 residues. CDR3 amino acids: CASLGEGGYGYTF. In DNA, the CDR3 is TGTGCCAGCCTTGGGGAGGGTGGCTATGGCTACACCTTC.

This chain links TRBV7-3 with TRBJ2-1, with 15 bases aligning to TRBD2. Germline assignment: CDR1 SGHTA and CDR2 FQGTGA. The trim removed 2 bases at V and 7 bases at J, leaving 0 bases unmatched. The CDR3 runs to 15 residues. The CDR3, as DNA: TGTGCCAGCAGCTTAGGGACTAGCGGGAGGAATGAGCAGTTCTTC. It codes for CASSLGTSGRNEQFF.

V and J are TRBV27 and TRBJ2-5, with TRBD2 matching 13 bases. The germline CDR1 and CDR2 sequences are MNHEY and SMNVEV (reference sequence). V shed 5 bases, J shed 5 bases, and the junction held 11 bases outside the gene matches. CDR3 size: 17 residues. The chain's CDR3 is CASSPSGLAGDFETQYF. CDR3 DNA sequence: TGTGCCAGCAGTCCCTCCGGACTAGCGGGAGATTTTGAGACCCAGTACTTC.

CDR3: CASRSSGGDNEQFF. The CDR3 DNA is TGTGCCAGCAGATCTAGCGGGGGTGACAATGAGCAGTTCTTC. The chain employs TRBV6-6 and TRBJ2-1; 10 bases are shared with TRBD2. The CDR3 covers 14 residues. From germline, CDR1 is MNHNY and CDR2 SVGAGI (reference sequence). The V segment lost 6 bases and the J segment 5 bases; nucleotides outside the gene matches: 4.

The J gene is TRBJ1-5, the V gene TRBV28, with TRBD1 matching 9 bases. The CDR3 sequence is 13 residues long. V was pared by 7 bases and J by 4 bases, with 2 bases of the junction left unmatched. Germline loops: CDR1 MDHEN, CDR2 SYDVKM. The CDR3 bases are TGTGCCAGCACCGGGACAGGGAATCAGCCCCAGCATTTT. Protein sequence: CASTGTGNQPQHF.

This clone was counted a few times. This chain uses TRBV30 with TRBJ1-2; 8 nucleotides match TRBD1. Germline V gives CDR1 GTSNPN, CDR2 SVGIG (reference sequence). With V trimmed by 2 bases and J by 7 bases, 9 bases remained unmatched. The length of the CDR3 is 14 residues. The CDR3 nucleotides are TGTGCCTGGAGTCCGGGGACAGGACGTAGTGGCTACACCTTC. This codes for CAWSPGTGRSGYTF.

CDR3 nucleotides: TGTGCCAGCTCCCCCCTAACTGGACAGGGGGATAACTATGGCTACACCTTC. This gives the protein CASSPLTGQGDNYGYTF. This chain uses TRBV18 with TRBJ1-2; 10 nucleotides align to TRBD1. This CDR3 is built from 17 residues. Germline CDR1 and CDR2: KGHSH and LQKENI. The J segment lost 1 base and the V segment lost 6 bases, leaving 11 bases of the junction unmatched.

This clone has more than one count but fewer than ten. The chain has TRBV5-1 and TRBJ1-1, with no clear D. The CDR3 totals 13 residues. CDR1 is SGHRS, CDR2 YFSETQ, per germline. V was trimmed by 2 bases and J by 0 bases, leaving 5 bases between them. The CDR3 loop reads CASSFQVNTEAFF. CDR3 nucleotides: TGCGCCAGCAGCTTCCAGGTGAACACTGAAGCTTTCTTT.

CDR3 sequence: CASSASRERNIQYF. For the CDR3, the DNA is TGTGCCAGCAGTGCATCGCGGGAGCGGAACATTCAGTACTTC. The chain links TRBV2 to TRBJ2-4, with 7 bases aligning to TRBD2. Per the germline V gene, CDR1 is SNHLY and CDR2 is FYNNEI. The CDR3 sequence is 14 residues long. V lost 4 bases, J lost 7 bases, and 7 bases stayed unmatched.

The V gene is TRBV29-1, the J gene TRBJ1-1; maybe TRBD1 (5 bases). The CDR3 sequence is 11 residues long. V was clipped by 6 bases and J by 0 bases, with 5 bases between them. Germline assignment: CDR1 SQVTM and CDR2 ANQGSEA. Here the CDR3 DNA reads TGCAGCGTGACAGTGAACACTGAAGCTTTCTTT. This gives the protein CSVTVNTEAFF.

The chain combines TRBV30 with TRBJ2-3; D is uncertain. Germline CDR1 GTSNPN, CDR2 SVGIG (reference sequence). This CDR3 is 14 amino acids long. The V and J ends lost 1 base and 2 bases respectively, with 10 bases between them. The CDR3 reads CAWSDRVITDTQYF. The CDR3 DNA reads TGTGCCTGGAGTGATCGGGTTATCACAGATACGCAGTATTTT.

The V and J genes are TRBV28 and TRBJ2-1, with TRBD2 as a possible D gene (6 bases). The germline gives CDR1 MDHEN, CDR2 SYDVKM. Trimming pared 3 bases from V and 15 bases from J, leaving 18 bases between. The CDR3 is 13 amino acids. The CDR3 coding sequence is TGTGCCAGCAGTTTGGCGGGACTCGCGGAGGGGTTCTTC. Encoded protein: CASSLAGLAEGFF. The full variable domain, rest sourced from reference TRBV28 and TRBJ2-1, is DVKVTQSSRYLVKRTGEKVFLECVQDMDHENMFWYRQDPGLGLRLIYFSYDVKMKEKGDIPEGYSVSREKKERFSLILESASTNQTSMYLCASSLAGLAEGFFGPGTRLTVL.

The genes are TRBV5-1 and TRBJ1-4; D gene unclear. Trimming pared 4 bases from V and 0 bases from J, leaving 7 bases between. Germline assignment: CDR1 SGHRS and CDR2 YFSETQ. The CDR3 length is 14 residues. In DNA form, the CDR3 reads TGCGCCAGCAGCCCGAGGGCAACTAATGAAAAACTGTTTTTT. This sequence encodes CASSPRATNEKLFF.

The V call is TRBV3-1 (or the pseudogene TRBV3-2), the J call TRBJ2-7; TRBD1 aligns across 8 bases. Looked up from germline, CDR1 is LGHDT and CDR2 is YNNKEL (reference sequence). The CDR3 covers 14 residues. The J segment lost 5 bases and the V segment lost 5 bases, leaving 8 bases of the junction unmatched. CDR3 residues: CASSRQGPVDEQYF. CDR3 in DNA: TGTGCCAGCAGCAGACAGGGGCCGGTGGACGAGCAGTACTTC.

The CDR3 DNA sequence: TGTGCCAGCCGGAGGGATGGTGAAAAACTGTTTTTT. This codes for CASRRDGEKLFF. The J gene is TRBJ1-4, the V gene TRBV5-5, with unresolved D. The CDR3 is made up of 12 amino acids. Germline-derived CDR1 and CDR2 are SGHKS and YYEKEE (reference sequence). The V and J ends lost 7 bases and 7 bases respectively, with 11 bases between them.